The 30 T cell receptor beta chains reported below all come from one sample, sequenced in a study of tumor-infiltrating lymphocytes in glioblastoma multiforme. Multiple V-beta primers and a C-beta primer amplified TCRB from RNA. TCRdb re-derived calls from the multiplex PCR reads in MiXCR, one entry per CDR3 protein. The sample includes 15,000 to 20,000 distinct CDR3 sequences, about two thirds of them seen just once. Sequencing was done on a sample of peripheral blood. These receptor sequences come from a male donor with glioblastoma.

This rearrangement joins TRBV11-2 to TRBJ2-1, with 12 nucleotides matching TRBD2. The CDR3 is made up of 19 amino acids. Germline lookup yields CDR1 SGHAT and CDR2 FQNNGV. Losses at the gene ends were 4 bases for V and 9 bases for J; bases not matched to a gene: 19. The chain's CDR3 is CASSSSPRSTLAGGSEQFF. CDR3 nucleotide sequence: TGTGCCAGCAGCTCCTCCCCCAGATCAACACTAGCGGGAGGAAGTGAGCAGTTCTTC.

The rearrangement links TRBV11-1 to TRBJ2-1; TRBD1 is a possible D gene (6 bases). With 4 bases removed from V and 0 bases from J, the gap between germline ends came to 10 bases. The germline CDR1 and CDR2 sequences are SGHAT and FQDESV (reference sequence). The CDR3 length is 15 residues. Here the CDR3 reads CASSYGQLSYNEQFF. The CDR3 coding sequence is TGTGCCAGCAGCTACGGACAGCTCTCCTACAATGAGCAGTTCTTC.

This chain links TRBV5-1 with TRBJ2-5; D is possibly TRBD1 or TRBD2 (5 bases each). This CDR3 has 14 residues. Trimming left V 4 bases short and J 7 bases short, with 17 bases between. Looked up from germline, CDR1 is SGHRS and CDR2 is YFSETQ. The CDR3 DNA is TGCGCCAGCAGCGGATACAGAGGGCAGGGGACCCAGTACTTC. Translated: CASSGYRGQGTQYF.

This clonotype was detected a few times. CDR3 amino acids: CSVPGSGNTGELFF. The CDR3 nucleotides read TGCAGCGTTCCGGGTAGTGGTAACACCGGGGAGCTGTTTTTT. J is TRBJ2-2 and V is TRBV29-1, with unresolved D. The V and J ends lost 5 bases and 2 bases respectively, with 12 bases between them. Germline V gene sequence: CDR1 SQVTM, CDR2 ANQGSEA. This CDR3 comprises 14 residues.

Turning to this clonotype: Here the CDR3 omits its conserved ending phenylalanine or tryptophan, so a read error is the likely source. The chain has TRBV12-3 or TRBV12-4 and TRBJ1-5; D unresolved. Trimming stripped 7 bases from V and 6 bases from J, with 16 bases between. CDR3 length equals 14 residues. This CDR3 is CASNPSGAGQPQHL. The DNA for the CDR3 is TGTGCCAGCAACCCCTCCGGAGCGGGTCAGCCCCAGCATCTT.

This clonotype was seen ten or more times. The rearrangement uses TRBV11-2 and TRBJ1-2; maybe TRBD1 (5 bases). The CDR3 extends over 14 amino acids. V lost 5 bases to trimming and J lost 5 bases, with 15 bases between them. Germline CDR1 and CDR2: SGHAT and FQNNGV. CDR3 in amino acids: CASSPGPLAYGYTF. CDR3 bases: TGTGCCAGCAGCCCGGGACCGCTCGCTTATGGCTACACCTTC.

This clonotype has a count of ten or more. The chain combines TRBV11-1 with TRBJ2-4; no reliable D call. This CDR3 is built from 13 residues. Germline V lookup: CDR1 SGHAT, CDR2 FQDESV (reference sequence). Trimming took off 5 bases at V and 9 bases at J, with 14 bases between the two ends. The CDR3 here is CASSPLKAGIQYF. The CDR3 nucleotides read TGTGCCAGCAGCCCCCTCAAGGCCGGCATTCAGTACTTC.

This clonotype was picked up many times. The chain combines TRBV30 with TRBJ2-3; a weak D match, TRBD2 (5 bases). The germline V and J ends were trimmed by 4 bases and 4 bases, with 9 bases remaining between them. Germline CDR1 GTSNPN, CDR2 SVGIG (reference sequence). This CDR3 region has 12 residues. The CDR3 DNA reads as TGTGCCTGGACCGCGGGTCCAGATACGCAGTATTTT. Translated, it gives CAWTAGPDTQYF. The entire variable domain, with the rest obtained from reference TRBV30 and TRBJ2-3, is as follows: SQTIHQWPATLVQPVGSPLSLECTVEGTSNPNLYWYRQAAGRGLQLLFYSVGIGQISSEVPQNLSASRPQDRQFILSSKKLLLSDSGFYLCAWTAGPDTQYFGPGTRLTVL.

Note on this clonotype: Compared with germline, one end of the junction differs, possibly owing to a read error. The chain joins TRBV6-2 or TRBV6-3 to TRBJ2-7, with TRBD2 as a possible D gene (5 bases). The CDR3 is 13 amino acids. CDR1 is MNHEY, CDR2 SVGEGT, per germline. The CDR3 DNA is TGTGCCAACAGTCACGGGAAACTGGGCGAGCAGTACTTC. Translating gives CANSHGKLGEQYF.

For this clonotype: A junction end diverges from the germline sequence, so it may reflect a read error. The V and J genes are TRBV20-1 and TRBJ2-7, with a possible D match to TRBD1 (6 bases). The germline V gene encodes CDR1 DFQATT and CDR2 SNEGSKA (reference sequence). The CDR3 sequence is 14 residues long. DNA of the CDR3: TGCACCCTGCGCGCTGGGATGGAGACAGGCGAGCAGCACTTC. It specifies CTLRAGMETGEQHF.

This clonotype was observed a handful of times. This rearrangement joins TRBV29-1 to TRBJ1-1, with D possibly TRBD1 on 5 matching bases. In germline, CDR1 is SQVTM, CDR2 ANQGSEA. V lost 6 bases and J 10 bases, leaving 15 bases between the germline ends. This CDR3 is 11 amino acids long. The CDR3 region is CSVPRGEVAFF. In DNA, the CDR3 is TGCAGCGTCCCCCGGGGGGAAGTAGCTTTCTTT.

This clonotype was counted between two and nine times. The rearrangement joins TRBV4-1 to TRBJ1-1; TRBD1 is a possible D gene (6 bases). V was pared by 0 bases and J by 8 bases, with 16 bases between. Looked up from germline, CDR1 is MGHRA and CDR2 is YSYEKL. CDR3 size: 15 residues. The CDR3 region has the DNA TGCGCCAGCAGCCAAGATTGGGGGGCAGCCATCGAAGCTTTCTTT. This translates into CASSQDWGAAIEAFF.

This clonotype was seen once. This CDR3 is missing its conserved last phenylalanine or tryptophan, likely due to a read error. No DNA is shown, since the ends of the CDR3 on it are uncertain; the CDR3 is the one TCRdb lists. V usage is TRBV11-2 and J usage is TRBJ2-7. Termini included, the CDR3 measures 11 amino acids. The germline V gene encodes CDR1 SGHAT and CDR2 FQNNGV. CDR3 protein: CASGFDPEEYL.

Remarks on this clonotype: Germline and junction disagree at one end, which may indicate a read error. The V and J genes are TRBV14 and TRBJ2-5, with TRBD2 as a possible D gene (5 bases). The CDR3 contains 14 residues. The germline V gene encodes CDR1 SGHDN and CDR2 FVKESK. The CDR3 DNA reads as TGTGCCAGCATCCAAGAACGGACTTGTGGGACCCAGTACTTC. This codes for CASIQERTCGTQYF.

The chain uses TRBV11-2 and TRBJ2-7, with 14 bases matching TRBD2. There are 17 residues in the CDR3. The V gene's germline CDR1 is SGHAT and CDR2 FQNNGV. Trimming at V came to 5 bases and at J to 7 bases, leaving 13 bases not matched to a gene. The CDR3 is CASSPLWVRLAGGEQYF. CDR3 coding DNA: TGTGCCAGCAGCCCCCTGTGGGTCCGACTAGCGGGGGGGGAGCAGTACTTC.

The rearrangement links TRBV11-2 to TRBJ2-1; tentatively, D is TRBD2 (5 bases). CDR1 is SGHAT, CDR2 FQNNGV, per germline. V lost 6 bases and J lost 4, with 19 bases in between. The CDR3 extends over 16 amino acids. The CDR3 region is CASSDLRGSNYNEQFF. The CDR3 coding sequence is TGTGCCAGCAGTGATCTCCGGGGATCGAATTACAATGAGCAGTTCTTC.

In its sample, this clonotype was seen many times. A read error is possible here, since a much larger clone lies one base away. The J gene is TRBJ1-1, the V gene TRBV29-1; D unclear. Germline assignment: CDR1 SQVTM and CDR2 ANQGSEA. The CDR3 has 14 amino acids. CDR3 in amino acids: CSVRVKVMNTEALF. The CDR3 region has the DNA TGCAGCGTTCGGGTAAAGGTAATGAACACTGAAGCTCTCTTT.

Worth noting for this clonotype: At one end, the junction sequence differs from germline, possibly due to a read error. The chain employs TRBV5-4 and TRBJ2-1; 9 bases are a match to TRBD1. This CDR3 spans 14 amino acids. In germline, CDR1 is SGHNT, CDR2 YYREEE (reference sequence). The CDR3 DNA reads TGTGCCAGCAGCCACCGGGACAGGGATATTGAGGAGTTCTTC. Translation: CASSHRDRDIEEFF.

The V call is TRBV11-1, the J call TRBJ2-1; 7 positions agree with TRBD2. J lost 1 base, V lost 0 bases, and 0 bases had no gene match. Germline lookup yields CDR1 SGHAT and CDR2 FQDESV (reference sequence). This CDR3 is built from 15 residues. The CDR3 loop reads CASSLAGGSYNEQFF. In DNA form, the CDR3 reads TGTGCCAGCAGCTTAGCGGGAGGGTCCTACAATGAGCAGTTCTTC. The variable domain in full, completed from reference TRBV11-1 and TRBJ2-1, reads EAEVAQSPRYKITEKSQAVAFWCDPISGHATLYWYRQILGQGPELLVQFQDESVVDDSQLPKDRFSAERLKGVDSTLKIQPAELGDSAMYLCASSLAGGSYNEQFFGPGTRLTVL.

This sequence joins TRBV28 and TRBJ2-3; D is unclear. V lost 4 bases and J lost 0, with 11 bases in between. CDR1 and CDR2 from the germline V gene are MDHEN and SYDVKM. The CDR3 extends over 15 amino acids. The CDR3 loop reads CASSSLVLSTDTQYF. In DNA form, the CDR3 reads TGTGCCAGCAGTTCCCTAGTTCTCAGCACAGATACGCAGTATTTT.

About this clonotype itself: One base away lies a much larger clone, so this may be a sequencing read error. Because it lacks the conserved phenylalanine or tryptophan at the end, this CDR3 is likely a read error. The gene calls are TRBV11-2 and TRBJ2-1, with D unclear. V dropped 2 bases and J dropped 6 bases, with 5 bases sitting between them. The CDR3 runs 12 residues. Germline CDR1 reads SGHAT; CDR2 reads FQNNGV. The CDR3 spells CASSLIANEQFS. The CDR3 nucleotides are TGTGCCAGCAGCTTAATCGCCAATGAGCAGTTCTCC.

The V call is TRBV10-3, the J call TRBJ2-1; D may be TRBD2 (5 bases). The CDR3 length is 12 residues. The V gene lost 4 bases and the J gene lost 5 bases, with 6 bases spanning the gap. Germline V gene lookup returns CDR1 ENHRY and CDR2 SYGVKD. The CDR3 region is CAISVTNNEQFF. The CDR3, as DNA: TGTGCCATCAGTGTGACTAACAATGAGCAGTTCTTC.

V usage is TRBV11-2 and J usage is TRBJ1-2, with D possibly being TRBD1 (5 bases). V lost 0 bases to trimming and J lost 3 bases, with 11 bases between them. Germline values: CDR1 SGHAT, CDR2 FQNNGV. This CDR3 spans 15 amino acids. The CDR3, as DNA: TGTGCCAGCAGCTTAGAGGCAGGGATTTACTATGGCTACACCTTC. As protein: CASSLEAGIYYGYTF.

This clonotype showed up just a few times. The chain links TRBV5-1 to TRBJ2-7, with 11 bases identical to TRBD1. CDR1 is SGHRS and CDR2 is YFSETQ in the germline V gene. The length of the CDR3 is 15 residues. With V trimmed by 3 bases and J by 1 base, 3 bases remained unmatched. The CDR3 DNA sequence: TGCGCCAGCAGCTCAGGACAGGGGGCTTCCTACGAGCAGTACTTC. Encoded protein: CASSSGQGASYEQYF.

This clonotype was seen a single time. At one end, the junction sequence differs from germline, possibly due to a read error. The chain employs TRBV20-1 and TRBJ2-2, with D unclear. CDR1 is DFQATT and CDR2 is SNEGSKA in the germline V gene (reference sequence). CDR3 length: 13 residues. The CDR3 protein is CGASRANTGELFF. The CDR3, as DNA: TGCGGTGCTAGTAGGGCTAACACTGGGGAGCTGTTTTTT.

This clonotype was detected many times. The chain combines TRBV29-1 with TRBJ2-3, with TRBD2 identical over 7 bases. Per the germline V gene, CDR1 is SQVTM and CDR2 is ANQGSEA. V lost 1 base and J lost 2; bases outside the gene matches: 6. The CDR3 has 15 amino acids. For the CDR3, the DNA is TGCAGCGTTGAAGGCGACGGGGGGACCACAGATACGCAGTATTTT. Its translation is CSVEGDGGTTDTQYF.

Turning to this clonotype: This clone may be a read error of a much larger clone one base away. The genes are TRBV29-1 and TRBJ1-3; the match to TRBD1 covers 8 bases. The germline CDR1 and CDR2 sequences are SQVTM and ANQGSEA. This CDR3 has 15 residues. The CDR3 DNA reads TGCAGCGTACGGACAGGGATGGAGTCTGGAAACATCATATATTTT. Translated, it gives CSVRTGMESGNIIYF.

V is TRBV29-1 and J is TRBJ2-7; D could derive from TRBD1 or TRBD2 (5 bases each). Germline assignment: CDR1 SQVTM and CDR2 ANQGSEA. This CDR3 contains 11 residues. The CDR3 loop reads CSVRGSYEQYF. Written as DNA, the CDR3 is TGCAGTGTGAGGGGCTCCTACGAGCAGTACTTC.

Comments on this clonotype: One end of the junction fails to match germline, which may point to a read error. The chain employs TRBV11-2 and TRBJ2-5; D gene unclear. The CDR3 length is 13 residues. Germline values: CDR1 SGHAT, CDR2 FQNNGV. CDR3 residues: CAGSRDPSGTQYF. The CDR3 DNA reads TGTGCCGGCAGCAGAGACCCATCTGGGACCCAGTACTTC.

The rearrangement uses TRBV2 and TRBJ1-1, with D possibly TRBD1 on 5 matching bases. Germline-derived CDR1 and CDR2 are SNHLY and FYNNEI. CDR3 size: 14 residues. V lost 3 bases and J lost 1, with 9 bases in between. CDR3 sequence: CASSDGDGNTEAFF. The CDR3 bases are TGTGCCAGCAGTGATGGGGACGGGAACACTGAAGCTTTCTTT.